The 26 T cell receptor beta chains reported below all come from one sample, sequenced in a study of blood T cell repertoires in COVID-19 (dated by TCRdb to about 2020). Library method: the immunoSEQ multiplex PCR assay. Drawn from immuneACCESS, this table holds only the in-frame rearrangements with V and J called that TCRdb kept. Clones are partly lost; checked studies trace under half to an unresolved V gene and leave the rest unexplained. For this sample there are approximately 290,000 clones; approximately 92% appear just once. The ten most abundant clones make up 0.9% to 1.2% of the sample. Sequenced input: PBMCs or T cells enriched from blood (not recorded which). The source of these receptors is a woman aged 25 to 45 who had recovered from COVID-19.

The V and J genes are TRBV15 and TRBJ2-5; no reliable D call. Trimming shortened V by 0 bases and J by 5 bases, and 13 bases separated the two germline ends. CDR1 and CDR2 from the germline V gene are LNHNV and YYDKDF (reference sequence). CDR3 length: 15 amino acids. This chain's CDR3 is CATSRDRSRMETQYF. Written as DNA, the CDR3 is TGTGCCACCAGCAGAGATCGGAGTCGGATGGAGACCCAGTACTTC. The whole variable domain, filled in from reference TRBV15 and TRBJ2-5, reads DAMVIQNPRYQVTQFGKPVTLSCSQTLNHNVMYWYQQKSSQAPKLLFHYYDKDFNNEADTPDNFQSRRPNTSFCFLDIRSPGLGDTAMYLCATSRDRSRMETQYFGPGTRLLVL.

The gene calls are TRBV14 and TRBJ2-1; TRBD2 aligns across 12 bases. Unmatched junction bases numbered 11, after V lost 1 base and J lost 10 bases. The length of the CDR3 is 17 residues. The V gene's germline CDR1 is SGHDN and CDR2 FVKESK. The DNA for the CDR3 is TGTGCCAGCAGCCAAGCCGTGACTAGCGGGAGTTTGCGCGAGCAGTTCTTC. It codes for CASSQAVTSGSLREQFF.

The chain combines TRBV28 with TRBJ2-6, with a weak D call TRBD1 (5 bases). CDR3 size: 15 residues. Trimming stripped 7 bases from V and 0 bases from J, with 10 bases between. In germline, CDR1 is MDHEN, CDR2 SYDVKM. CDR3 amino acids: CASNQGHSGANVLTF. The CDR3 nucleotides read TGTGCCAGCAATCAGGGCCACTCTGGGGCCAACGTCCTGACTTTC.

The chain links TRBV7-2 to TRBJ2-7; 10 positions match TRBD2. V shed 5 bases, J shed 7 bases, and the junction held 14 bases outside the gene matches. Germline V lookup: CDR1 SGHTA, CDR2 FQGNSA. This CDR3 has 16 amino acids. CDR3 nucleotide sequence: TGTGCCAGCAGCCGGGAAGGAAGATTAGCGGGAGGTGAGCAGTACTTC. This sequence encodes CASSREGRLAGGEQYF.

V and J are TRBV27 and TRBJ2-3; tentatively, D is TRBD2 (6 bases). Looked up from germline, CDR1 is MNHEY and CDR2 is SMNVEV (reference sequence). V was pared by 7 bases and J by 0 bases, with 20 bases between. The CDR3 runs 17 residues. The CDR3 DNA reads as TGTGCCAGCAACCCCTGGGGGGAACACTATAGCACAGATACGCAGTATTTT. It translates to CASNPWGEHYSTDTQYF.

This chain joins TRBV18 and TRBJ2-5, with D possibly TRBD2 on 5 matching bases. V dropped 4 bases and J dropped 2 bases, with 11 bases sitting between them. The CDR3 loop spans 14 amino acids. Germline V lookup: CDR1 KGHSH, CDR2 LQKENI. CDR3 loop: CASSRGENQETQYF. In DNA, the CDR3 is TGTGCCAGCTCACGGGGAGAGAATCAAGAGACCCAGTACTTC.

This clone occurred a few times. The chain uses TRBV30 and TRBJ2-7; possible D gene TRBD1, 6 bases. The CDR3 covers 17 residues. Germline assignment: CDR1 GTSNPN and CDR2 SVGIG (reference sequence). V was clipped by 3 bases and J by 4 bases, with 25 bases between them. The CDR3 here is CAWRPRARDRIGYEQYF. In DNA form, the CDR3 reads TGTGCCTGGAGACCAAGGGCGCGAGACAGGATTGGTTACGAGCAGTACTTC.

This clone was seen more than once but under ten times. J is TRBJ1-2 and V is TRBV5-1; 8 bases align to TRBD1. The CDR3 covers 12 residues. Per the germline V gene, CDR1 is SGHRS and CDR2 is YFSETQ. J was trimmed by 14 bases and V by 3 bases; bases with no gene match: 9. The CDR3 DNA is TGCGCCAGCAGCTGGGACAGGTCGAAGGTGACCTTC. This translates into CASSWDRSKVTF.

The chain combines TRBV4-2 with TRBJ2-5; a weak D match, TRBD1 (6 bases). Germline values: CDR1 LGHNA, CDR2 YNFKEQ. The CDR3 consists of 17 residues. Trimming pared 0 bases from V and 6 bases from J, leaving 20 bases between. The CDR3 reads CASSQEGTRGRTQTQYF. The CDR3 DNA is TGTGCCAGCAGCCAAGAAGGGACCAGGGGTCGGACACAGACCCAGTACTTC.

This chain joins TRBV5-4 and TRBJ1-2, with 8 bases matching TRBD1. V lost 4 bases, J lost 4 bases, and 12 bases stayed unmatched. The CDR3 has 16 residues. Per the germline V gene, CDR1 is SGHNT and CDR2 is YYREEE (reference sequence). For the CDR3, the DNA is TGTGCCAGCAGCCCGACAGGACAGGGTTCCTCCTATGGCTACACCTTC. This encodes CASSPTGQGSSYGYTF.

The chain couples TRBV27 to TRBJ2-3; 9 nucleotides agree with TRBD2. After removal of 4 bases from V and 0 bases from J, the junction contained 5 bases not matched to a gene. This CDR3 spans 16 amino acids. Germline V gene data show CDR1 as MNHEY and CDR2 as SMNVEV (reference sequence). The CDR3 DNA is TGTGCCAGCAGTTCCGGGACTAGCAGCAGCACAGATACGCAGTATTTT. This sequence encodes CASSSGTSSSTDTQYF.

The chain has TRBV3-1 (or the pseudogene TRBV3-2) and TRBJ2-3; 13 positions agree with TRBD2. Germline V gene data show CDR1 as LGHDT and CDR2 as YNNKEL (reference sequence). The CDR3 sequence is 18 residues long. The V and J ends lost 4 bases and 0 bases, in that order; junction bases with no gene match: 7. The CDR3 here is CASSRPTSGRSSTDTQYF. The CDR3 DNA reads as TGTGCCAGCAGCCGGCCGACTAGCGGGAGGTCGAGCACAGATACGCAGTATTTT.

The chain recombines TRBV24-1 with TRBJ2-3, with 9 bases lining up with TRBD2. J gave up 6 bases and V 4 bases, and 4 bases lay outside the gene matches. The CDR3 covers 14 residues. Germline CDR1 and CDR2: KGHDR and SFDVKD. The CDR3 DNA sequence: TGTGCCACCAGTGAAACTAGCGGGCTTGATACGCAGTATTTT. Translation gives CATSETSGLDTQYF.

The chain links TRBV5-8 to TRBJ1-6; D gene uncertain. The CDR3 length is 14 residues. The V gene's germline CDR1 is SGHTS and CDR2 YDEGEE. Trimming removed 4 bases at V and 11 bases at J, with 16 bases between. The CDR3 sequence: CASSGRERIAPLHF. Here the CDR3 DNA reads TGTGCCAGCAGCGGTCGGGAGCGCATAGCACCCCTCCACTTT.

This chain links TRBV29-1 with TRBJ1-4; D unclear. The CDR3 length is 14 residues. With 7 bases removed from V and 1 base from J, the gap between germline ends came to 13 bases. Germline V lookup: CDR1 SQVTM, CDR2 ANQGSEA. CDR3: CSAMPGGTNEKLFF. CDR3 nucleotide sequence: TGCAGCGCTATGCCTGGAGGAACTAATGAAAAACTGTTTTTT. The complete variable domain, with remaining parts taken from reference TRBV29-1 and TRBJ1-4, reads SAVISQKPSRDICQRGTSLTIQCQVDSQVTMMFWYRQQPGQSLTLIATANQGSEATYESGFVIDKFPISRPNLTFSTLTVSNMSPEDSSIYLCSAMPGGTNEKLFFGSGTQLSVL.

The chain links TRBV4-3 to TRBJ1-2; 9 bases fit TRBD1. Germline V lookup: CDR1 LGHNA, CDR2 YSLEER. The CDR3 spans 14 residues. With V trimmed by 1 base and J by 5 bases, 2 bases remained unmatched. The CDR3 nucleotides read TGCGCCAGCAGCCAAGGGACAGGGGTGTATGGCTACACCTTC. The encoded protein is CASSQGTGVYGYTF.

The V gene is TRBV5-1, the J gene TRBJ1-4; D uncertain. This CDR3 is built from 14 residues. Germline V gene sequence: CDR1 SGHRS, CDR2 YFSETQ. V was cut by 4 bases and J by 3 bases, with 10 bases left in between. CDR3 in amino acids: CASSEGVANEKLFF. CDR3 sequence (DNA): TGCGCCAGCAGCGAGGGTGTTGCTAATGAAAAACTGTTTTTT.

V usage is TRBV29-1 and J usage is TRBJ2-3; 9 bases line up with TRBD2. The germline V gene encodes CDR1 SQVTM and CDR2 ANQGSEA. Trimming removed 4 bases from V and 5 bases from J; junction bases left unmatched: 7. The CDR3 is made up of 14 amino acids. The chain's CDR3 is CSVGVSGRVDTQYF. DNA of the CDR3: TGCAGCGTTGGGGTTAGCGGGAGAGTAGATACGCAGTATTTT.

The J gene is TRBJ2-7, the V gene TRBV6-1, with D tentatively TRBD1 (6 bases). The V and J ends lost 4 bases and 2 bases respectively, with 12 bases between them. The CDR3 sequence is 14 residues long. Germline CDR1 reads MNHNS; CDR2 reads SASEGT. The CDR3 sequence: CASSGTATPYEQYF. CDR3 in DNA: TGTGCCAGCAGTGGGACAGCAACACCCTACGAGCAGTACTTC.

The CDR3: CASSLGDSLGYGYTF. The CDR3 region has the DNA TGCGCCAGCAGCTTAGGGGACAGCCTAGGGTATGGCTACACCTTC. The V call is TRBV5-1, the J call TRBJ1-2; 7 nucleotides match TRBD1. Germline V gene sequence: CDR1 SGHRS, CDR2 YFSETQ. V shed 2 bases, J shed 5 bases, and the junction held 9 bases outside the gene matches. This CDR3 is 15 amino acids long.

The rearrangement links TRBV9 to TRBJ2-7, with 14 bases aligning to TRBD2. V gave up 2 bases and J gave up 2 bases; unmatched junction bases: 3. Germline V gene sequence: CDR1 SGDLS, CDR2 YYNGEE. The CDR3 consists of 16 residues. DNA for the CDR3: TGTGCCAGCAGCGTCGGGACTAGCGGGAGTCCCTACGAGCAGTACTTC. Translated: CASSVGTSGSPYEQYF.

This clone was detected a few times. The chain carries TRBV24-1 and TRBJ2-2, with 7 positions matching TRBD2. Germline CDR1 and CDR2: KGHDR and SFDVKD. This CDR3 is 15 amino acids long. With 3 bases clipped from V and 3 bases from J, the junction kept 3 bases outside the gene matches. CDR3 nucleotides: TGTGCCACCAGTGATACTAGCGCTGACACCGGGGAGCTGTTTTTT. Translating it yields CATSDTSADTGELFF.

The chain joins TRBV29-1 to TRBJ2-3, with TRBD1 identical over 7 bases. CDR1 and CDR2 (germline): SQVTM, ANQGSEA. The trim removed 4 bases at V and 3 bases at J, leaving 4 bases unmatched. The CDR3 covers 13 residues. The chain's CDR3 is CSVVRQGTDTQYF. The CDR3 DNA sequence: TGCAGCGTTGTGAGACAGGGAACAGATACGCAGTATTTT.

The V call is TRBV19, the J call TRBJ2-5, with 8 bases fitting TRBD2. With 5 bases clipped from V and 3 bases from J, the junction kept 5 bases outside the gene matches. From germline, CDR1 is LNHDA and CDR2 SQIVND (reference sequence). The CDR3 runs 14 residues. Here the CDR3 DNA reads TGTGCCAGTAGTTCCGGGACTAGAGAAGAGACCCAGTACTTC. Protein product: CASSSGTREETQYF.

The DNA for the CDR3 is TGTGCCAGTAGTATAGGACTAGATACGCAGTATTTT. It specifies CASSIGLDTQYF. The J gene is TRBJ2-3, the V gene TRBV19; D not resolved. The CDR3 consists of 12 residues. CDR1 and CDR2 from the germline V gene are LNHDA and SQIVND (reference sequence). Trimming took off 1 base at V and 5 bases at J, with 4 bases between the two ends.

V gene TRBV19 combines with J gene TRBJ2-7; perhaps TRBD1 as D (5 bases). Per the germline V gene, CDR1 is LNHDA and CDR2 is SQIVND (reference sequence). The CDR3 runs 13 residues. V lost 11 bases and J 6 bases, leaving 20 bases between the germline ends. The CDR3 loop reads CAPRSTGWIEQYF. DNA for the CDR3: TGTGCCCCTAGGAGTACAGGTTGGATCGAGCAGTACTTC.